The entry below describes one T cell receptor beta chain. No antigen is known for it. From each donor, a roughly 2.6 ml peripheral blood sample was collected into PAXgene tubes and stored at -80 degrees C. Without any T cell sorting, total RNA was extracted from whole blood using the PAXgene blood miRNA kit on an automated QIAcube. Peripheral blood from monozygotic twin pairs concordant or discordant for inflammatory bowel disease was subjected to deep TCRalpha and TCRbeta repertoire profiling with unique molecular barcoding. Smoking habits were recorded for all twin pairs, and individuals were classified as current, former or never smokers. Receptor amplification or capture employed 5' RACE. Each TCR library was prepared from around 3.5 ug of total RNA. cDNA was synthesized with SMARTScribe reverse transcriptase in eight separate reactions per sample. During cDNA synthesis, unique molecular identifiers containing a 6-nucleotide sample barcode were introduced by template switching. TCRalpha and TCRbeta cDNA was amplified in two nested PCRs of 16 and 9 cycles, and bead purification was carried out after each PCR. Before amplification, the cDNA was treated with uracil DNA-glycosylase and purified using the QIAquick PCR purification kit. The second PCR added Illumina TruSeq-compatible adapters along with sample-specific barcodes. TapeStation and Qubit were used to check library quality and concentration, and around 4.5 ng of each library went into the pool. Sequencing of pooled libraries was carried out on an Illumina HiSeq2500 single-index Rapid Run using 2 x 100 bp reads and custom sequencing primers. Concerning the study's data processing: MiGEC version 1.2.6 was used for UMI-based consensus assembly to correct PCR and sequencing errors. MiXCR version 2.1.1 was used for V(D)J alignment, clonotype assembly and CDR3 extraction. Normalisation of gene usage, clonotype sharing and MAIT/NKT TCR abundance was achieved by analysing the top 1000, 10 000 and 20 000 clonotypes per sample. After downsampling to 27 000 UMIs, diversity was calculated as the inverse Simpson index using the vegan R package. Paired Mann-Whitney U tests on discordant twin pairs were used, with Benjamini-Hochberg multiple-testing correction. Reads reprocessed by TCRdb are summarized as one entry per CDR3 protein sequence, and DNA is absent. Clone size and V and J calls follow TCRdb, not the original study. The table for this sample shows approximately 100,000 distinct CDR3 sequences. Around 11% of the sample comes from the top ten.

The source of the sample is a study of monozygotic twins with inflammatory bowel disease (dated by TCRdb to between 2017 and 2020). Background on the whole study: The complete study included approximately 28 monozygotic twin pairs: 19 IBD-discordant Danish pairs and nine German pairs, of which four were IBD-concordant and five were IBD-discordant. Within discordant pairs, disease-associated traits were sought mainly by comparing IBD patients with their genetically identical healthy co-twins. Each individual had, on average, about 151 000 unique TCRalpha sequences and 181 000 unique TCRbeta sequences available for analysis. Broader findings and caveats from the paper: IBD patients shared fewer clonotypes with other individuals than healthy twins did, most markedly in patients showing signs of disease activity. Distinction between different T cell subtypes could not be achieved in the analysis. No single strong signal or clonotype linked to IBD turned up in the results, so the idea that one exists was not supported. TCRbeta repertoire diversity, by inverse Simpson index, was decreased in IBD patients compared with their healthy co-twins. Repertoire similarity did not differ between concordant and discordant twins, which could be due to limited statistical power. Background noise and inter-individual variability may have been introduced into the repertoires by the differing immunosuppressive treatments among patients.

The CDR3 runs 14 residues from the cysteine to the phenylalanine. No DNA is given. Reading the germline V gene (reference sequence) gives CDR1 DFQATT and CDR2 SNEGSKA. Specimen: blood. This TCR was recovered from a human donor with ulcerative colitis or Crohn's disease, or a healthy co-twin of an affected twin (not recorded which). This chain joins TRBV20-1 to TRBJ2-7. The encoded CDR3 is CSARAPPSFYEQYF.